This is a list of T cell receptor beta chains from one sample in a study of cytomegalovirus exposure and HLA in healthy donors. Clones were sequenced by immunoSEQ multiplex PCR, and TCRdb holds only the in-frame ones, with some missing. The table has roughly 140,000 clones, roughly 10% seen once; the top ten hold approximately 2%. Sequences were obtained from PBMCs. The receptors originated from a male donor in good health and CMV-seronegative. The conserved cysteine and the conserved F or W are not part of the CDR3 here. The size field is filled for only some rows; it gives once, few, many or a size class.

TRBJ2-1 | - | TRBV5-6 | ASIPGLAGKNEQF
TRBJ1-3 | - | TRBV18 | ASSPGLSSGNTIY
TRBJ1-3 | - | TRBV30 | AWSVGGGNTIY
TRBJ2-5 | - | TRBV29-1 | SVGTSRETQY
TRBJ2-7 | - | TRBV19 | ASSIGQANEQY
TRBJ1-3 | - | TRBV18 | ASSPRAGENAGNTIY
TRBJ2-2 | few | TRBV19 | ASSIPPEGVVTGELF
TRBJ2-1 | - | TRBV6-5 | ASSYAGEQF
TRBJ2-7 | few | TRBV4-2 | ASSQGGEDYEQY
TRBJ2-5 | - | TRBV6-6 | ASTKGWRSSGGTQY
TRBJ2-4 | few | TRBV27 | ASSLRAVAKNIQY
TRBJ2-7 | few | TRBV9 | ASSVEASSPYEQY
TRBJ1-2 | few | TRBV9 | ASSGEDDRGGYGYT
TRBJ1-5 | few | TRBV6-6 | ASSFSQEPQH
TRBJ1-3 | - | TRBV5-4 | ASSLQGVGNTIY
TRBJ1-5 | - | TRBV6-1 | ASSEFPGTGPH
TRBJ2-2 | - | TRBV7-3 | ASSLPSGGGTGELF
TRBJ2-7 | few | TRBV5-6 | ASTPTPSGILYEQY
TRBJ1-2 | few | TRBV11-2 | ASSLDYPTPNYGYT
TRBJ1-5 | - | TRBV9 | ASSAQGTNQPQH
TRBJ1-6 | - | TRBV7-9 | ASSRIGTIRSN
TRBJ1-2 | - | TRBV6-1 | ADRDMLNYGYT
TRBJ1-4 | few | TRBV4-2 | ASSHPRTEPNEKLF
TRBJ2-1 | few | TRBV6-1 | ASSSQGLYNEQF
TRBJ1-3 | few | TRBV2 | ASSEGTGSSGNTIY
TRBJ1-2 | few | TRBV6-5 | ASSYQPGANYGYT
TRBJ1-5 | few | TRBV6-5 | ASSYGGDSNQPQH
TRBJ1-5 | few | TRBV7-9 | ASSLSGLGHQPQH
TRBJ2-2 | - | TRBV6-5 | ASGAGWYTGELF
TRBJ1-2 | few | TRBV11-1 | ASSLGGQPYGYT
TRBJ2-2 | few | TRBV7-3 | ASSPNPGLAGTGELF
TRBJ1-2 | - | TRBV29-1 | SVVLQGGNYGYT
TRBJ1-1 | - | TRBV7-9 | ASSHMGQENTEAF
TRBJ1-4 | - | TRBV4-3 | ASSQEWRGDRGEKLF
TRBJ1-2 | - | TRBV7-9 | ASVSTGYGYT
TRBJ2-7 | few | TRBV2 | ASHYRLLSYEQY
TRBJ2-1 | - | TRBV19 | ASSQTGVGEQF
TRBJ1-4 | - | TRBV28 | ASSLDRVGEKLF
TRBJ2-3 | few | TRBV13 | ASSLGSSAFSTDTQY
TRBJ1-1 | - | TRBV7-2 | ASSARLGQGYIMNTEAF
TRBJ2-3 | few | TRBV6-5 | ASSYQGFPLTDTQY
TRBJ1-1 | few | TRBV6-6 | ASTPPLKPTEAF
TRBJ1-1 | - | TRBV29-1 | SVITGGNTEAF
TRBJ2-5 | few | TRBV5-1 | ASSSGTSARGETQY
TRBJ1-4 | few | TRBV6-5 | ASSPGRDNEKLF
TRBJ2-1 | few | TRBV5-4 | ASSPRDRVYNEQF
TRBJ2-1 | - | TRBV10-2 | ASGGGLYNEQF
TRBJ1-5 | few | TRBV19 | ASSGSGGAQQPQH
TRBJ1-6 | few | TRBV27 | ASSQLLGASYSPLH
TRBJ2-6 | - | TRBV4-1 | ASSQGSGGAGANVLT
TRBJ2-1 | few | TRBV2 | ASTPAGASYNEQF
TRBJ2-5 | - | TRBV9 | ASSVASGTSGQETQY